One T cell receptor beta chain is described in this entry. This sample is part of a study of T cells after yellow fever vaccination. Looking at the study overall: Low-cell-number fractions underwent preparation using SMART-Seq v4 Ultra Low Input.

Via MiXCR, TCRdb re-called the 5' RACE reads, giving one row per CDR3 protein. The sample records hundreds of thousands of distinct CDR3 sequences, roughly 21% being singletons. Germline loops: CDR1 SGHTA, CDR2 FQGNSA. V was cut by 1 base and J by 0 bases, with 9 bases left in between. CDR3 length equals 16 residues. The chain employs TRBV7-2 and TRBJ2-2; D gene ambiguous. The source of this sequence is a man aged 30-40 years who received the YFV17D yellow fever vaccine. Here the sequenced sample was PBMCs, taken 15 days after the yellow fever booster vaccination. CDR3 amino acids: CASSLDASANTGELFF. The CDR3 nucleotides read TGTGCCAGCAGCTTAGACGCTTCCGCGAACACCGGGGAGCTGTTTTTT.